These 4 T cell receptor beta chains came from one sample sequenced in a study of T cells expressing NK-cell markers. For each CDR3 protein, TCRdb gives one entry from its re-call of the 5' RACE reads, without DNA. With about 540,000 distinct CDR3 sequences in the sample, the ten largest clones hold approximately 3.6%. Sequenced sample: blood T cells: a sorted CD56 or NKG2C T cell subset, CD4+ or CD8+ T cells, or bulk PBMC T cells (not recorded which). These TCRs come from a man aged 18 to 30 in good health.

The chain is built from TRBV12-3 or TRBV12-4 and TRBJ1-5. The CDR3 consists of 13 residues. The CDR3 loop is CASSSLISQPQHF.

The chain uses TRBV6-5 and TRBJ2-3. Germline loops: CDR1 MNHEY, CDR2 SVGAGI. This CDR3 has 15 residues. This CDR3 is CASSWSLLNRDTQYF.

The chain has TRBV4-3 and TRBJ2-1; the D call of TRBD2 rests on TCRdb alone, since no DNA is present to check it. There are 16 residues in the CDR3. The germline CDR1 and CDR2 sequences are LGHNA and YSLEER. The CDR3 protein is CASSQERASGPNEQFF.

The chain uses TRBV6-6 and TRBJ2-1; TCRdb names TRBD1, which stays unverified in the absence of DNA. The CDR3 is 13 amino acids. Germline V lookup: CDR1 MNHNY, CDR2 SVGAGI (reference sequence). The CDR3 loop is CASSSTQGGEQFF.